The TCR beta chain described here comes from a study of long-term antiretroviral therapy in people with HIV. Trimming removed 6 bases from V and 2 bases from J, with 22 bases in between. The CDR3 runs 18 residues. CDR1 is MNHEY and CDR2 is SMNVEV in the germline V gene (reference sequence). Runs used v3.0 of the immunoSEQ assay and were done at survey level. Only in-frame clones appear in the TCRdb table, and some are missing; sequencing was by immunoSEQ multiplex PCR. The table has about 12,000 clones, over 70% seen once. The chain uses TRBV27 and TRBJ2-2; possibly TRBD1 for D (6 bases). The sample was unsorted PBMCs, taken 0.8 years before starting antiretroviral therapy. This clonotype originated in a middle-aged woman with HIV. CDR3 in amino acids: CASRSSGSRGINTGELFF. The CDR3 DNA reads TGTGCCAGCAGAAGTTCGGGGAGCAGGGGTATTAACACCGGGGAGCTGTTTTTT.